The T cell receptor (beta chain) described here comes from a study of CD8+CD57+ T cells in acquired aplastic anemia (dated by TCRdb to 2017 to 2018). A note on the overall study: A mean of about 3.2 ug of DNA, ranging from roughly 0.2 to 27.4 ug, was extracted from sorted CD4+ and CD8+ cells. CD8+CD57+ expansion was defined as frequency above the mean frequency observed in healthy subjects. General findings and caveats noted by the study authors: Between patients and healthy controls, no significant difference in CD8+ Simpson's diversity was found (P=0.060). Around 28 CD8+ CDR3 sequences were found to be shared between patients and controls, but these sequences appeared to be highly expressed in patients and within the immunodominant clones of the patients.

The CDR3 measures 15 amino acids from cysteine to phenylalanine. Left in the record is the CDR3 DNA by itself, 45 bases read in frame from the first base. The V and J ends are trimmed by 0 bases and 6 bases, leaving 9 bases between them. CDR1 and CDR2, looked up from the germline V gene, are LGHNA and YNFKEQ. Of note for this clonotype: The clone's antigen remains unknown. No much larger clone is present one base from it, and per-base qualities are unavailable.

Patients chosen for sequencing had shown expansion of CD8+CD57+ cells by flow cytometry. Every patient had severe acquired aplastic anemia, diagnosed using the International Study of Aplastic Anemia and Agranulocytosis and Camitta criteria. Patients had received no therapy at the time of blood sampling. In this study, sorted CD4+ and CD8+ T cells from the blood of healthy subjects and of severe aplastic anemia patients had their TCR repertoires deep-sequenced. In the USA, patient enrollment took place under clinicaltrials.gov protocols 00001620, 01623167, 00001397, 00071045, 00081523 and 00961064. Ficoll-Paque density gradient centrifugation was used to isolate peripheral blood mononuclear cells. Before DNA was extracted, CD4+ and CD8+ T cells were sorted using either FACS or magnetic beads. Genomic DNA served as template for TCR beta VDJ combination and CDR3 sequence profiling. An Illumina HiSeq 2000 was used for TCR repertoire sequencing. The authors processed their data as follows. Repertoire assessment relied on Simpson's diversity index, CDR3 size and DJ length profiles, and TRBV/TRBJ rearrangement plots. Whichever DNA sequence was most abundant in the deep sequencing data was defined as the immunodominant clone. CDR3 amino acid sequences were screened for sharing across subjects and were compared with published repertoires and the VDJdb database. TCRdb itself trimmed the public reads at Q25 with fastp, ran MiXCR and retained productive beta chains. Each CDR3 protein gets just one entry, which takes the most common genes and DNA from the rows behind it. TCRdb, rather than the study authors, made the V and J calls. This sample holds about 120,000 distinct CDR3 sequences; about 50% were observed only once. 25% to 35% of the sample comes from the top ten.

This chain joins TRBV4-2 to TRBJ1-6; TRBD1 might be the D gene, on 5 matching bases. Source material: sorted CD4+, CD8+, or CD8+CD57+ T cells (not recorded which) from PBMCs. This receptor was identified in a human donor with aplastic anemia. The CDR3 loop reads CASSQEGRGNSPLHF. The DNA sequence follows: TGTGCCAGCAGCCAAGAGGGAAGGGGTAATTCACCCCTCCACTTT.